The rows below give T cell receptor beta chains drawn from one sample of a study of blood T cell repertoires in COVID-19. Produced via immunoSEQ multiplex PCR; TCRdb's table is partial and in-frame only. This sample has some 190,000 clones, with 80% to 90% found just once. What was sequenced was peripheral blood. The origin of the receptors is a man aged 55 to 69 with acute or convalescent COVID-19. The CDR3 runs from the conserved cysteine through the conserved F or W. Fields, in order: V gene, J gene, CDR3 length, D gene, clone size, CDR3 protein, CDR3 DNA. The D gene is left open where the match is weak. Rows may omit the clone size; those that give it use once, few, many or a size class.

>TRBV2|TRBJ1-6|15|NA|NA
CASSFLAGDNSPLHF
TGTGCCAGCAGCTTTTTGGCGGGTGATAATTCACCCCTCCACTTT
>TRBV6-5|TRBJ2-3|15|TRBD1|NA
CASRADRGRLDTQYF
TGTGCCAGCAGAGCCGACAGGGGGCGCTTAGATACGCAGTATTTT
>TRBV2|TRBJ2-7|16|TRBD1|NA
CASSKTGAGRNYEQYF
TGTGCCAGCAGTAAAACAGGGGCCGGAAGGAATTACGAGCAGTACTTC
>TRBV6-1|TRBJ1-2|16|NA|few
CASSEIQAIPNYGYTF
TGTGCCAGCAGTGAAATCCAGGCCATTCCTAACTATGGCTACACCTTC
>TRBV9|TRBJ1-1|12|NA|NA
CASTPVNTEAFF
TGTGCCAGCACGCCGGTGAACACTGAAGCTTTCTTT
>TRBV25-1|TRBJ1-2|14|TRBD1|NA
CASSETGVSAGYTF
TGTGCCAGCAGTGAGACAGGGGTATCGGCTGGCTACACCTTC
>TRBV5-5|TRBJ2-7|15|NA|NA
CASSLAGTGVYEQYF
TGTGCCAGCAGCTTGGCCGGGACGGGAGTTTACGAGCAGTACTTC
>TRBV7-2|TRBJ2-6|16|NA|NA
CASSRVLSSGANVLTF
TGTGCCAGCAGCCGGGTGCTAAGCTCTGGGGCCAACGTCCTGACTTTC
>TRBV18|TRBJ1-1|18|TRBD1|few
CASSRTTGTGGKNTEAFF
TGTGCCAGCTCACGAACAACCGGGACAGGGGGCAAAAACACTGAAGCTTTCTTT
>TRBV7-9|TRBJ1-3|16|NA|NA
CASSFFGRNSGNTIYF
TGTGCCAGCAGCTTCTTCGGCAGGAACTCTGGAAACACCATATATTTT
>TRBV19|TRBJ2-5|13|NA|NA
CASSWGRGETQYF
TGTGCCAGTAGTTGGGGGCGAGGGGAGACCCAGTACTTC
>TRBV28|TRBJ1-2|13|NA|NA
CASSGTPDYGYTF
TGTGCCAGCAGTGGGACACCGGACTATGGCTACACCTTC
>TRBV4-1|TRBJ1-5|16|NA|few
CASSRQGFDSNQPQHF
TGCGCCAGCAGCCGTCAGGGATTTGATAGCAATCAGCCCCAGCATTTT
>TRBV19|TRBJ1-4|13|NA|NA
CASRRDTNEKLFF
TGTGCCAGTAGGCGGGACACTAATGAAAAACTGTTTTTT
>TRBV12-3/TRBV12-4|TRBJ2-7|13|TRBD1|NA
CASNLGGSYEQYF
TGTGCCAGCAATTTAGGGGGCAGCTACGAGCAGTACTTC
>TRBV5-1|TRBJ2-7|14|NA|few
CASSSKSGSHEQYF
TGCGCCAGCAGCTCCAAATCAGGGTCCCACGAGCAGTACTTC
>TRBV19|TRBJ1-5|14|TRBD1|NA
CASKPGQSHQPQHF
TGTGCCAGTAAGCCGGGACAGTCTCATCAGCCCCAGCATTTT
>TRBV18|TRBJ2-3|17|TRBD2|NA
CASSPFRLAASTDTQYF
TGTGCCAGCTCACCATTTCGCCTAGCGGCTAGCACAGATACGCAGTATTTT
>TRBV7-8|TRBJ2-7|14|TRBD1|NA
CASSWDRVRNEQYF
TGTGCCAGCAGCTGGGACAGGGTTAGGAACGAGCAGTACTTC
>TRBV4-2|TRBJ1-2|18|NA|NA
CASSQDRVWAGANYGYTF
TGTGCCAGCAGCCAAGATCGTGTTTGGGCGGGGGCTAACTATGGCTACACCTTC
>TRBV19|TRBJ2-7|14|NA|NA
CASSWTGRDYEQYF
TGTGCCAGTAGTTGGACAGGGAGGGACTACGAGCAGTACTTC
>TRBV5-1|TRBJ2-3|16|TRBD2|NA
CASSPGLAASTDTQYF
TGCGCCAGCAGCCCCGGACTAGCAGCTAGCACAGATACGCAGTATTTT
>TRBV5-1|TRBJ1-2|15|TRBD1|NA
CASSLPGQGVVGYTF
TGCGCCAGCAGCTTACCGGGACAGGGGGTTGTTGGCTACACCTTC
>TRBV5-1|TRBJ2-1|18|NA|NA
CASSPLTLLAGSYNEQFF
TGCGCCAGCAGCCCTCTCACCCTCTTGGCAGGCTCCTACAATGAGCAGTTCTTC
>TRBV5-1|TRBJ2-7|14|TRBD1|few
CASKGQGATYEQYF
TGCGCCAGCAAGGGACAGGGGGCCACCTACGAGCAGTACTTC
>TRBV18|TRBJ1-1|15|NA|NA
CASSPSEALNTEAFF
TGTGCCAGCTCACCCTCGGAGGCCCTGAACACTGAAGCTTTCTTT
>TRBV2|TRBJ2-5|15|NA|NA
CASRVFTGYQETQYF
TGTGCCAGCAGGGTCTTTACAGGTTACCAAGAGACCCAGTACTTC
>TRBV7-2|TRBJ1-6|13|NA|NA
CASSLDVVARPHF
TGTGCCAGCAGCTTAGACGTCGTGGCTCGCCCCCACTTT